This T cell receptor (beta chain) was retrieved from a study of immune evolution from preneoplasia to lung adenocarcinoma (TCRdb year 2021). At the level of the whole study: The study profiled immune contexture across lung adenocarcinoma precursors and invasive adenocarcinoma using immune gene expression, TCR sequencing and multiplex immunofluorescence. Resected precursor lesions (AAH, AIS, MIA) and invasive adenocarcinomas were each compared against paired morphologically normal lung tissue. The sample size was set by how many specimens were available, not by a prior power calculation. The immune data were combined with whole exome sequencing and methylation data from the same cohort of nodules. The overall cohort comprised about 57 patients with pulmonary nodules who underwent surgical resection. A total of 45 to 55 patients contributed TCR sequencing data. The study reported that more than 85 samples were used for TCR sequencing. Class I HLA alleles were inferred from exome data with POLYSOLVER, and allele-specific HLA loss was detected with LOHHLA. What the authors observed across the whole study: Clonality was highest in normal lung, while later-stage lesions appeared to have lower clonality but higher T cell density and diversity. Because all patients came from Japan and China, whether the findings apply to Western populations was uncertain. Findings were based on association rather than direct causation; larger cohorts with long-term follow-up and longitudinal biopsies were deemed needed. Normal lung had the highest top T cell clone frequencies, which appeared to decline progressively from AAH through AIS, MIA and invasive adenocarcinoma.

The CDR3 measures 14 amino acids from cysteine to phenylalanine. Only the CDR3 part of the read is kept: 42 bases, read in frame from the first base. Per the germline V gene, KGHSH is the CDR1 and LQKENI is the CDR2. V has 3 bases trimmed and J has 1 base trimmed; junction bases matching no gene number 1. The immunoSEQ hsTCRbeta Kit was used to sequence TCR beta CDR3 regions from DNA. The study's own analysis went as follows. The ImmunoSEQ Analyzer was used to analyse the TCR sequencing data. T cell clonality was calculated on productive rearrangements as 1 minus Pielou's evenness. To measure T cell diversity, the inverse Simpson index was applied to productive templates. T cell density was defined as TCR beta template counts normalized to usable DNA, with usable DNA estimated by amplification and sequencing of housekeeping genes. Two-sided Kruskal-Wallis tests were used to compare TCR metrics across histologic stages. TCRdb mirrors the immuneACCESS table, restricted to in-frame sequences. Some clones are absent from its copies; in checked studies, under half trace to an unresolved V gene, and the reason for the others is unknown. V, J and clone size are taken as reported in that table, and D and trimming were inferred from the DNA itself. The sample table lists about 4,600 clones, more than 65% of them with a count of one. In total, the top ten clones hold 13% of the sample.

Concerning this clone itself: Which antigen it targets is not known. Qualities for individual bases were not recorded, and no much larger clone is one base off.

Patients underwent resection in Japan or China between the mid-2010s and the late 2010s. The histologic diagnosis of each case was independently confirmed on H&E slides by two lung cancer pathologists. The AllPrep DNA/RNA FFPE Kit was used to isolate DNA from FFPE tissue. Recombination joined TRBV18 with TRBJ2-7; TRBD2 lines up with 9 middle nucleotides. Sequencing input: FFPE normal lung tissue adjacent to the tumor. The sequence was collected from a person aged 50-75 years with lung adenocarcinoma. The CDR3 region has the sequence CASSPAGGSYEQYF. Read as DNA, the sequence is TGTGCCAGCTCACCGGCGGGGGGGTCCTACGAGCAGTACTTC.